The entry below describes one T cell receptor (beta chain). This record comes from a study of T cells expressing NK-cell markers. Study in general: The study drew TCR beta repertoires from sorted CD3+CD56+NKG2C+, CD3+CD56+NKG2C- and CD3+CD56-NKG2C+ T cells.

TCRdb reanalyzed the 5' RACE reads and collapses them to one entry per CDR3 protein, without DNA. The specimen's table records a few hundred thousand distinct CDR3 sequences. The CDR3 length is 14 residues. Germline V lookup: CDR1 SGHRS, CDR2 YFSETQ. The clonotype originates from a young man in good health. The sequenced material came from blood T cells: a sorted CD56 or NKG2C T cell subset, CD4+ or CD8+ T cells, or bulk PBMC T cells (not recorded which). The chain has TRBV5-1 and TRBJ2-2; the D gene TCRdb calls, TRBD1, cannot be checked with no DNA. The CDR3 protein is CASSFQGWTGELFF. The complete variable domain, with remaining parts taken from reference TRBV5-1 and TRBJ2-2, reads KAGVTQTPRYLIKTRGQQVTLSCSPISGHRSVSWYQQTPGQGLQFLFEYFSETQRNKGNFPGRFSGRQFSNSRSEMNVSTLELGDSALYLCASSFQGWTGELFFGEGSRLTVL.